This T cell receptor beta chain stems from a study of blood T cells in healthy people across ages. Overall study findings and caveats: Diversity estimates drawn from one million T cells were deemed underestimates.

Concerning this clonotype itself: Its antigen remains unknown.

A sample-barcoded 5' primer and a J-beta primer mix were used in a second PCR of about 7 to 12 cycles. TCRdb recomputed calls from the 5' RACE reads with MiXCR, one row per CDR3 protein. This table holds about 1,000,000 distinct CDR3 sequences, 40% to 55% found once. This CDR3 is built from 15 residues. V shed 0 bases and J shed 9 bases, with 16 bases lying between them. The germline CDR1 and CDR2 sequences are SGHRS and YFSETQ. The V and J genes are TRBV5-1 and TRBJ2-1; D is possibly TRBD2 (6 bases). This clonotype was sampled from a woman aged 55-69 years in good health. The sequenced material came from blood. CDR3 sequence: CASSLEARLGTEQFF. In nucleotides, the CDR3 is TGCGCCAGCAGCTTGGAGGCCCGACTAGGTACTGAGCAGTTCTTC.